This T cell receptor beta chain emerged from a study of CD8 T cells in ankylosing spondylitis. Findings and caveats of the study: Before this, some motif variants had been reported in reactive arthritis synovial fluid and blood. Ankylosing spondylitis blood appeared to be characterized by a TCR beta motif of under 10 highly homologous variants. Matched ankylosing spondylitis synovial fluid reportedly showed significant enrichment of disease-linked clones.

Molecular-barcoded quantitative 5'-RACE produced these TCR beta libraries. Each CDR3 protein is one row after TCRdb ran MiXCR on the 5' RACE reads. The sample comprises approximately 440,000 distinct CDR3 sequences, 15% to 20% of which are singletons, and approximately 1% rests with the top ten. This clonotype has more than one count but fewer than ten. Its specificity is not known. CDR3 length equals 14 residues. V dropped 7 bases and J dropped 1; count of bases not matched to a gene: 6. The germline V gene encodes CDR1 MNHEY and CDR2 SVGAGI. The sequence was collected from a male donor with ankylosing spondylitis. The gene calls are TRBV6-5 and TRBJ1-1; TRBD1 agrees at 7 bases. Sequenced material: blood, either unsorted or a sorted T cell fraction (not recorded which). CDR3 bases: TGTGCCAGCACTTCACGGACAGGGAACACTGAAGCTTTCTTT. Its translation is CASTSRTGNTEAFF.